The 3 T cell receptor beta chains in this list originate from one sample, sequenced in a study of T cells after posttransplantation cyclophosphamide. Produced via immunoSEQ multiplex PCR; TCRdb's table is partial and in-frame only. In the table there are 66,000 or so clones, just under 95% of which are singletons. Sequenced input: PBMCs. All receptors derive from a woman under 40 in good health and a related stem cell transplant donor.

The V call is TRBV20-1, the J call TRBJ1-1; D call uncertain. Per germline, CDR1 DFQATT and CDR2 SNEGSKA (reference sequence). The V gene lost 5 bases and the J gene lost 5 bases, with 9 bases spanning the gap. There are 11 residues in the CDR3. This chain's CDR3 is CSAERETEAFF. As DNA, the CDR3 is TGCAGTGCTGAGCGGGAGACTGAAGCTTTCTTT.

The chain uses TRBV19 and TRBJ1-4; D unresolved. The V gene lost 6 bases and the J gene lost 5 bases, with 13 bases spanning the gap. CDR3 length: 14 residues. Germline V lookup: CDR1 LNHDA, CDR2 SQIVND (reference sequence). CDR3 DNA sequence: TGTGCCAGTAGACGCAGACAAACCAATGAAAAACTGTTTTTT. This sequence encodes CASRRRQTNEKLFF.

This chain links TRBV7-9 with TRBJ1-2; 9 bases are shared with TRBD1. J gave up 7 bases and V 4 bases, and 13 bases lay outside the gene matches. The CDR3 covers 16 residues. CDR1 is SEHNR, CDR2 FQNEAQ, per germline (reference sequence). CDR3 bases: TGTGCCAGCAGCTCTCGGTTGGGACAGGGCCCCATTGGCTACACCTTC. It yields the protein CASSSRLGQGPIGYTF.